Below, 23 T cell receptor beta chains from the same sample are listed, as sequenced in a study of T cell repertoires in cytomegalovirus infection. No cognate antigen is known for these TCRs. MiXCR, applied by TCRdb to the reads, yields one record per CDR3 protein. The table includes 140,000 to 150,000 distinct CDR3 sequences, roughly 32% detected once. The sequences come from CD8+ T cells from cultured PBMCs, collected from culture after CMV antigen stimulation. Receptors originate from a human donor in good health (CMV status not recorded). Some clones in this sample may be carry-over from other donors' samples.

This clonotype was seen at least ten times. The rearrangement links TRBV7-9 to TRBJ1-2; 8 bases are a match to TRBD1. This CDR3 comprises 13 residues. The V and J ends lost 5 bases and 6 bases, in that order; junction bases with no gene match: 5. Germline CDR1 reads SEHNR; CDR2 reads FQNEAQ (reference sequence). CDR3 region: CASSTQGADGYTF. The CDR3 DNA is TGTGCCAGCAGCACCCAGGGGGCGGATGGCTACACCTTC. Together with reference TRBV7-9 and TRBJ1-2, the CDR3 gives the full variable domain: DTGVSQNPRHKITKRGQNVTFRCDPISEHNRLYWYRQTLGQGPEFLTYFQNEAQLEKSRLLSDRFSAERPKGSFSTLEIQRTEQGDSAMYLCASSTQGADGYTFGSGTRLTVV.

This sequence joins TRBV7-6 and TRBJ2-3; D gene ambiguous. Trimming cost V 1 base and J 3 bases, with 8 bases left between them. Germline-derived CDR1 and CDR2 are SGHVS and FNYEAQ. The CDR3 totals 14 residues. CDR3 in DNA: TGTGCCAGCAGCTTAGGTTTCGGGACAGATACGCAGTATTTT. Protein: CASSLGFGTDTQYF. The entire variable domain, with the rest obtained from reference TRBV7-6 and TRBJ2-3, is as follows: GAGVSQSPRYKVTKRGQDVALRCDPISGHVSLYWYRQALGQGPEFLTYFNYEAQQDKSGLPNDRFSAERPEGSISTLTIQRTEQRDSAMYRCASSLGFGTDTQYFGPGTRLTVL.

This clonotype came up a few times. The chain combines TRBV11-1 with TRBJ2-1, with no clear D. Trimming removed 4 bases at V and 9 bases at J, with 7 bases between. The CDR3 has 11 residues. Germline V gene lookup returns CDR1 SGHAT and CDR2 FQDESV (reference sequence). CDR3 sequence: CASSSPPEQFF. In DNA, the CDR3 is TGTGCCAGCAGCTCCCCCCCTGAGCAGTTCTTC.

This clonotype was seen at least ten times. The chain recombines TRBV12-5 with TRBJ2-5; 12 nucleotides line up with TRBD1. V lost 5 bases to trimming and J lost 3 bases; unmatched junction nucleotides: 7. Per the germline V gene, CDR1 is LGHNT and CDR2 is FRNRAP. This CDR3 is built from 16 residues. The CDR3, as DNA: TGTGCTAGTGGTGCCCTGGGGACAGGGGGCGAAGAGACCCAGTACTTC. Translating gives CASGALGTGGEETQYF.

This clonotype was seen a handful of times. The gene calls are TRBV6-5 and TRBJ2-5; 12 bases align to TRBD2. CDR3 size: 15 residues. J lost 2 bases, V lost 6 bases, and 4 bases had no gene match. CDR1 and CDR2 (germline): MNHEY, SVGAGI. Here the CDR3 reads CASRRTSGEQETQYF. As DNA, the CDR3 is TGTGCCAGCAGAAGGACTAGCGGGGAGCAAGAGACCCAGTACTTC.

The chain has TRBV29-1 and TRBJ2-2, with D possibly TRBD1 on 6 matching bases. Germline CDR1 is SQVTM and CDR2 is ANQGSEA. V shed 3 bases and J shed 8 bases, with 16 bases lying between them. The length of the CDR3 is 14 residues. In DNA form, the CDR3 reads TGCAGCGTTGAGACCGGGACAAACGGAGGGGAGCTGTTTTTT. Protein product: CSVETGTNGGELFF.

This clonotype was seen repeatedly, ten times or more. V usage is TRBV28 and J usage is TRBJ1-5, with no clear D. The CDR3 is made up of 14 amino acids. The germline V gene has CDR1 MDHEN and CDR2 SYDVKM. Trimming removed 2 bases from V and 1 base from J, with 6 bases in between. The CDR3 region is CASSLGGSNQPQHF. The CDR3 bases are TGTGCCAGCAGTTTAGGCGGGAGCAATCAGCCCCAGCATTTT.

The chain employs TRBV7-8 and TRBJ1-1; the match to TRBD1 covers 7 bases. In germline, CDR1 is SGHVS, CDR2 FQNEAQ. Losses at the gene ends were 1 base for V and 9 bases for J; bases not matched to a gene: 5. The CDR3 spans 13 residues. The CDR3 sequence: CASSLVRQGQAFF. The DNA of the CDR3 is TGTGCCAGCAGCTTAGTGCGACAGGGACAAGCTTTCTTT.

The chain joins TRBV7-9 to TRBJ2-7; perhaps TRBD1 as D (6 bases). The CDR3 sequence is 12 residues long. Trimming shortened V by 8 bases and J by 2 bases, and 10 bases separated the two germline ends. The germline gives CDR1 SEHNR, CDR2 FQNEAQ (reference sequence). The CDR3 sequence: CASAGQTYEQYF. CDR3 sequence (DNA): TGTGCCAGCGCTGGACAGACCTACGAGCAGTACTTC.

V is TRBV27 and J is TRBJ2-3; 9 bases line up with TRBD1. Germline CDR1 reads MNHEY; CDR2 reads SMNVEV (reference sequence). This CDR3 has 18 amino acids. J was trimmed by 6 bases and V by 6 bases; bases with no gene match: 19. The CDR3 region has the DNA TGTGCCAGCAGGCTAGGGACAGGGATGGGGAGTAGTTCGGATACGCAGTATTTT. It codes for CASRLGTGMGSSSDTQYF.

In this sample, this clonotype turned up many times. The chain uses TRBV7-8 and TRBJ2-7; TRBD2 agrees at 7 bases. This CDR3 has 15 residues. Germline V lookup: CDR1 SGHVS, CDR2 FQNEAQ. Losses at the gene ends were 5 bases for V and 5 bases for J; bases not matched to a gene: 12. CDR3 DNA sequence: TGTGCCAGCAGCCCGAACGACGGGGGGAGAAACGAGCAGTACTTC. Its translation: CASSPNDGGRNEQYF. The full variable domain, with the rest looked up from reference TRBV7-8 and TRBJ2-7, is GAGVSQSPRYKVAKRGQDVALRCDPISGHVSLFWYQQALGQGPEFLTYFQNEAQLDKSGLPSDRFFAERPEGSVSTLKIQRTQQEDSAVYLCASSPNDGGRNEQYFGPGTRLTVT.

This clonotype appeared once. The CDR3 nucleotides are TGTGCCATCAGTAGCGGGGGGACCAAAAACATTCAGTACTTC. As protein: CAISSGGTKNIQYF. V gene TRBV10-3 combines with J gene TRBJ2-4; 9 bases align to TRBD2. J was trimmed by 2 bases and V by 5 bases; bases with no gene match: 1. Germline V gene sequence: CDR1 ENHRY, CDR2 SYGVKD. The CDR3 covers 14 residues.

Many counts were recorded for this clonotype. This chain uses TRBV13 with TRBJ1-2; 7 bases agree with TRBD1. Germline V CDR1 and CDR2: PRHDT, FYEKMQ (reference sequence). Losses at the gene ends were 3 bases for V and 6 bases for J; bases not matched to a gene: 7. The CDR3 is made up of 14 amino acids. CDR3 sequence reads: CASSFRTGYDGYTF. The CDR3 region has the DNA TGTGCCAGCAGCTTTCGGACAGGCTACGATGGCTACACCTTC.

The CDR3: CASSLGRLPSYEQYF. The CDR3 coding sequence is TGTGCCAGCAGCTTGGGCAGACTCCCCTCCTACGAGCAGTACTTC. The rearrangement uses TRBV11-2 and TRBJ2-7; D unresolved. CDR3 length: 15 residues. The V gene's germline CDR1 is SGHAT and CDR2 FQNNGV. Trimming shortened V by 3 bases and J by 0 bases, and 12 bases separated the two germline ends.

The chain recombines TRBV12-3 or TRBV12-4 with TRBJ1-5; D is perhaps TRBD1 (6 bases). The CDR3 totals 14 residues. V shed 3 bases and J shed 9 bases, with 15 bases lying between them. CDR3 sequence (DNA): TGTGCCAGCAGTTTTTCGGCAGGGGATCGGCCCCAGCATTTT. This encodes CASSFSAGDRPQHF.

The chain has TRBV13 and TRBJ2-1; 8 positions agree with TRBD1. This CDR3 is built from 16 residues. Trimming cost V 3 bases and J 0 bases; bases outside gene matches: 4. CDR1 PRHDT and CDR2 FYEKMQ come from the germline V gene (reference sequence). CDR3 coding DNA: TGTGCCAGCAGCTTGGGTACAGGGGGCTCCTACAATGAGCAGTTCTTC. This encodes CASSLGTGGSYNEQFF.

The chain combines TRBV7-2 with TRBJ2-3; D ambiguous. V lost 2 bases to trimming and J lost 1 base, with 7 bases between them. This CDR3 has 14 amino acids. The germline V gene encodes CDR1 SGHTA and CDR2 FQGNSA. CDR3 nucleotide sequence: TGTGCCAGCAGCTTAATCGTCGGCACAGATACGCAGTATTTT. Protein product: CASSLIVGTDTQYF.

This clonotype was counted many times. This chain connects TRBV7-2 to TRBJ2-5; D is possibly TRBD1 or TRBD2 (6 bases each). This CDR3 has 14 residues. Deletions cut 4 bases from V and 5 bases from J, with 14 bases between. Germline V CDR1 and CDR2: SGHTA, FQGNSA. DNA of the CDR3: TGTGCCAGCAGCTCCCGGGGGCCCCTGGAGACCCAGTACTTC. Translated, it gives CASSSRGPLETQYF.

The chain uses TRBV7-4 and TRBJ2-3; D gene unclear. The germline V gene encodes CDR1 SGHVT and CDR2 SQSDAQ. The CDR3 contains 10 residues. The V end was cut by 10 bases, the J end by 3 bases, with 5 bases between. The CDR3 sequence is CATDTDTQYF. The CDR3 bases are TGTGCCACCGATACAGATACGCAGTATTTT. The full variable domain, its missing parts supplied by reference TRBV7-4 and TRBJ2-3, is GAGVSQSPRYKVAKRGRDVALRCDSISGHVTLYWYRQTLGQGSEVLTYSQSDAQRDKSGRPSGRFSAERPERSVSTLKIQRTEQGDSAVYLCATDTDTQYFGPGTRLTVL.

The sample holds many counts of this clonotype. This chain connects TRBV5-6 to TRBJ1-1; D remains ambiguous. Trimming took 0 bases from V and 4 from J, leaving 7 bases between them. Germline CDR1 SGHDT, CDR2 YYEEEE. CDR3 length: 13 amino acids. CDR3 residues: CASSLASGTEAFF. CDR3 in DNA: TGTGCCAGCAGCTTGGCTTCGGGCACTGAAGCTTTCTTT. Complete variable domain (other parts from reference TRBV5-6 and TRBJ1-1): DAGVTQSPTHLIKTRGQQVTLRCSPKSGHDTVSWYQQALGQGPQFIFQYYEEEERQRGNFPDRFSGHQFPNYSSELNVNALLLGDSALYLCASSLASGTEAFFGQGTRLTVV.

This clonotype was seen many times. The V gene is TRBV6-6, the J gene TRBJ1-4, with 7 nucleotides matching TRBD1. The V gene's germline CDR1 is MNHNY and CDR2 SVGAGI (reference sequence). Unmatched junction bases numbered 3, after V lost 5 bases and J lost 0 bases. The CDR3 has 15 amino acids. The CDR3 loop is CASSQDRATNEKLFF. DNA of the CDR3: TGTGCCAGCAGTCAAGACAGGGCAACTAATGAAAAACTGTTTTTT.

This clonotype was observed a handful of times. The rearrangement links TRBV7-9 to TRBJ2-5; D is unclear. The CDR3 spans 13 residues. Germline lookup yields CDR1 SEHNR and CDR2 FQNEAQ (reference sequence). V was clipped by 1 base and J by 2 bases, with 5 bases between them. The CDR3 is CASSLVLQETQYF. CDR3 nucleotide sequence: TGTGCCAGCAGCTTAGTACTACAAGAGACCCAGTACTTC.

This clonotype was counted between two and nine times. The chain links TRBV20-1 to TRBJ2-1; 13 nucleotides line up with TRBD2. This CDR3 is 16 amino acids long. Germline V gene lookup returns CDR1 DFQATT and CDR2 SNEGSKA (reference sequence). The ends lost 1 base at V and 5 bases at J; junction bases unmatched: 5. The CDR3 sequence is CSARVGLAGINNEQFF. The DNA for the CDR3 is TGCAGTGCTAGAGTGGGACTAGCGGGGATTAACAATGAGCAGTTCTTC.